The present entry profiles one T cell receptor beta chain with its context. Produced via immunoSEQ multiplex PCR; TCRdb's table is partial and in-frame only. The profile covers approximately 100,000 clones, with over 75% appearing a single time and 7% to 10% taken by the ten largest. The source of the sample is a study of T cell responses to AZD1222 COVID-19 vaccine. V lost 6 bases and J lost 0, with 1 base in between. The CDR3 loop spans 11 amino acids. The chain joins TRBV12-3 or TRBV12-4 to TRBJ2-3; D remains unclear. The material was peripheral blood, obtained on day 0 of AZD1222 vaccination. The origin of this receptor is an adult in good health. The CDR3, as DNA: TGTGCCAGCAGAAGCACAGATACGCAGTATTTT. Its translation is CASRSTDTQYF.